This TCR beta chain was identified during a study of cytomegalovirus exposure and HLA in healthy donors. This clone was detected once. Its antigen is currently unknown. CDR3 length: 15 residues. Per germline, CDR1 LNHDA and CDR2 SQIVND (reference sequence). Trimming shortened V by 3 bases and J by 5 bases, and 17 bases separated the two germline ends. Healthy bone marrow donors made up the cohort. The primer mix had 60 Vbeta and 13 Jbeta primers. Sequencing was performed with immunoSEQ multiplex PCR; in TCRdb, only in-frame clones are kept and a portion is missing. The table has fewer than 200,000 clones, over 75% seen once. Notes on the study in general: A missense variant in DCLRE1C was later tied to TCR beta V- and J-gene trimming. Most CMV-associated TCR beta chains were later found to appear HLA-restricted. As a later analysis showed, several of the most significant clusters appeared to be linked to common viral pathogens.

This sequence was found in a woman in her 50s in good health and CMV-seropositive. Sequenced: PBMCs. The genes are TRBV19 and TRBJ2-7; a possible D gene is TRBD2 (7 bases). The CDR3 region has the DNA TGTGCCAGTAGTATTGGCGGGGGCTCTCTCCACGAGCAGTACTTC. Translated: CASSIGGGSLHEQYF.